This T cell receptor beta chain was documented in a study of blood T cells in healthy people across ages. Study-level findings and limits: A roughly linear fall in TCR beta diversity per million T cells was seen with increasing age. The authors considered diversity estimates from one million T cells to be underestimates.

The people who gave samples were healthy Caucasians from Russia, aged roughly 6 to 100. About this clonotype: What it recognizes is unknown.

Primers used in a second PCR of about 6 to 11 cycles were a sample-barcoded 5' primer and a J-beta primer mix. Sequencing of every sample gave 3 million or more CDR3-containing paired-end reads. TCRdb used MiXCR to reprocess the 5' RACE reads, holding one entry per CDR3 protein. The table lists hundreds of thousands of distinct CDR3 sequences, under 45% of them singletons, with roughly 19% in the top ten. The V gene lost 4 bases and the J gene lost 0 bases, with 7 bases spanning the gap. Germline values: CDR1 SGHAT, CDR2 FQNNGV. The CDR3 extends over 14 amino acids. The chain joins TRBV11-2 to TRBJ2-4; D not resolved. The clonotype comes from a man aged 55 to 70 in good health. Specimen: blood. CDR3 DNA: TGTGCCAGCAGCTGGGCCCTAGCCAAAAACATTCAGTACTTC. Residues: CASSWALAKNIQYF.